These 18 T cell receptor beta chains share one sample of origin, sequenced in a study of blood T cell repertoires in COVID-19. Clones were sequenced by immunoSEQ multiplex PCR, and TCRdb holds only the in-frame ones, with some missing. The sample includes 300,000 to 400,000 clones, about 86% of them seen just once. Sequenced: peripheral blood. The receptor source for this set is a man aged 25-40 years with active or convalescent COVID-19.

The rearrangement links TRBV15 to TRBJ2-7, with 7 bases identical to TRBD2. Germline values: CDR1 LNHNV, CDR2 YYDKDF (reference sequence). With 5 bases clipped from V and 3 bases from J, the junction kept 10 bases outside the gene matches. The CDR3 is 15 residues long. CDR3 in DNA: TGTGCCACCAGCGGACTTACTAGCGTTGGCTACGAGCAGTACTTC. Translated: CATSGLTSVGYEQYF.

J is TRBJ2-1 and V is TRBV7-3, with 12 bases matching TRBD1. The junction had 11 bases not matched to a gene; V was cut back by 6 bases and J by 5 bases. Germline CDR1 and CDR2: SGHTA and FQGTGA. The CDR3 is 17 amino acids. In DNA form, the CDR3 reads TGTGCCAGCAGTTTGCATTCCGGGACAGGGGGCCACAATGAGCAGTTCTTC. It codes for CASSLHSGTGGHNEQFF. Filled out from reference TRBV7-3 and TRBJ2-1, the complete variable domain reads GAGVSQTPSNKVTEKGKYVELRCDPISGHTALYWYRQSLGQGPEFLIYFQGTGAADDSGLPNDRFFAVRPEGSVSTLKIQRTERGDSAVYLCASSLHSGTGGHNEQFFGPGTRLTVL.

This clone was seen more than once but under ten times. V gene TRBV9 combines with J gene TRBJ1-2; D might be TRBD1 (5 bases). The germline gives CDR1 SGDLS, CDR2 YYNGEE. CDR3 size: 13 residues. Trimming removed 2 bases at V and 4 bases at J, with 9 bases between. CDR3 nucleotide sequence: TGTGCCAGCAGCGTGGGCGGGGGCTATGGCTACACCTTC. This sequence encodes CASSVGGGYGYTF.

This chain joins TRBV28 and TRBJ2-2; 9 bases line up with TRBD2. CDR1 and CDR2 (germline): MDHEN, SYDVKM. This CDR3 comprises 15 residues. Trimming cost V 6 bases and J 4 bases; bases outside gene matches: 6. The DNA of the CDR3 is TGTGCCAGCAGCCCGGGACTAGCCGGCACCGGGGAGCTGTTTTTT. It specifies CASSPGLAGTGELFF.

V gene TRBV24-1 combines with J gene TRBJ2-5; 11 positions agree with TRBD2. The CDR3 contains 16 residues. Germline CDR1 and CDR2: KGHDR and SFDVKD. J was trimmed by 5 bases and V by 5 bases; bases with no gene match: 9. CDR3 sequence: CATSGPILAGEETQYF. CDR3 bases: TGTGCCACCAGTGGTCCTATACTAGCGGGAGAGGAGACCCAGTACTTC.

V and J are TRBV28 and TRBJ2-1, with 14 positions matching TRBD2. CDR3 size: 15 residues. Germline V gene sequence: CDR1 MDHEN, CDR2 SYDVKM. With 3 bases clipped from V and 11 bases from J, the junction kept 6 bases outside the gene matches. This CDR3 is CASSFGLAGGTKQFF. CDR3 sequence (DNA): TGTGCCAGCAGTTTCGGACTAGCGGGGGGTACAAAGCAGTTCTTC.

CDR3 amino acids: CASSYGPNGETQYF. The CDR3 DNA follows: TGTGCCAGCAGTTACGGTCCCAACGGAGAGACCCAGTACTTC. The V call is TRBV6-2 or TRBV6-3, the J call TRBJ2-5; D not resolved. The CDR3 spans 14 residues. CDR1 is MNHEY, CDR2 SVGEGT, per germline. The V gene lost 2 bases and the J gene lost 4 bases, with 11 bases spanning the gap.

J is TRBJ1-2 and V is TRBV12-3 or TRBV12-4; D is possibly TRBD1 (5 bases). The CDR3 length is 12 residues. Trimming pared 3 bases from V and 7 bases from J, leaving 9 bases between. CDR3 loop: CASSFRDGGYTF. In nucleotides, the CDR3 is TGTGCCAGCAGTTTCAGGGATGGTGGCTACACCTTC.

The chain uses TRBV7-2 and TRBJ2-7; 9 nucleotides agree with TRBD1. V shed 5 bases and J 2 bases; nucleotides not matched to a gene: 7. Germline V gene lookup returns CDR1 SGHTA and CDR2 FQGNSA. This CDR3 has 15 residues. CDR3 amino acids: CASSPRTGATYEQYF. CDR3 DNA sequence: TGTGCCAGCAGCCCCCGGACAGGGGCGACCTACGAGCAGTACTTC.

The chain has TRBV18 and TRBJ2-7; 7 nucleotides match TRBD1. Germline V lookup: CDR1 KGHSH, CDR2 LQKENI. V was pared by 3 bases and J by 6 bases, with 8 bases of the junction left unmatched. The CDR3 extends over 14 amino acids. Here the CDR3 reads CASSPSPTGSEQYF. In DNA form, the CDR3 reads TGTGCCAGCTCACCTAGCCCGACAGGGAGCGAGCAGTACTTC.

This chain's CDR3 is CSASTSGSSDIQYF. CDR3 DNA sequence: TGCAGTGCTAGTACTAGCGGGAGTTCCGACATTCAGTACTTC. V and J are TRBV20-1 and TRBJ2-4, with 11 bases matching TRBD2. Germline V gene lookup returns CDR1 DFQATT and CDR2 SNEGSKA (reference sequence). The V and J ends lost 3 bases and 8 bases, in that order; junction bases with no gene match: 6. The CDR3 is 14 residues long.

The rearrangement links TRBV7-9 to TRBJ2-1, with 12 bases aligning to TRBD2. V shed 1 base and J 5 bases; nucleotides not matched to a gene: 3. Germline CDR1 is SEHNR and CDR2 is FQNEAQ (reference sequence). This CDR3 comprises 16 residues. CDR3 in amino acids: CASSLGTSGENNEQFF. In DNA form, the CDR3 reads TGTGCCAGCAGCTTAGGGACTAGCGGGGAAAACAATGAGCAGTTCTTC.

The chain combines TRBV2 with TRBJ1-6; 9 positions match TRBD1. Per germline, CDR1 SNHLY and CDR2 FYNNEI. The V gene end was trimmed by 5 bases and the J gene end by 9 bases; junction bases not matched to a gene: 8. The CDR3 has 15 residues. In nucleotides, the CDR3 is TGTGCCAGCAGTCCCCCGGGACAGGGCTTTTCACCCCTCCACTTT. It specifies CASSPPGQGFSPLHF.

About this clone: The same CDR3 is also encoded by other DNA sequences in this sample. The CDR3 reads CASRTSGNTGELFF. CDR3 bases: TGTGCCAGCAGGACTAGCGGTAACACCGGGGAGCTGTTTTTT. The chain links TRBV11-2 to TRBJ2-2; 9 positions match TRBD2. This CDR3 region has 14 residues. The germline gives CDR1 SGHAT, CDR2 FQNNGV. The J segment lost 2 bases and the V segment lost 6 bases, leaving 1 base of the junction unmatched.

The chain combines TRBV7-9 with TRBJ2-7; TRBD2 agrees at 8 bases. Trimming cost V 6 bases and J 0 bases; bases outside gene matches: 7. The CDR3 extends over 15 amino acids. From germline, CDR1 is SEHNR and CDR2 FQNEAQ (reference sequence). The CDR3 protein is CASSTLAASSYEQYF. For the CDR3, the DNA is TGTGCCAGCAGTACACTAGCGGCCAGCTCCTACGAGCAGTACTTC. Supplemented by reference TRBV7-9 and TRBJ2-7, the full variable domain reads DTGVSQNPRHKITKRGQNVTFRCDPISEHNRLYWYRQTLGQGPEFLTYFQNEAQLEKSRLLSDRFSAERPKGSFSTLEIQRTEQGDSAMYLCASSTLAASSYEQYFGPGTRLTVT.

Only a few counts were recorded for this clone. The V call is TRBV25-1, the J call TRBJ1-1, with D unclear. Germline V gives CDR1 MGHDK, CDR2 SYGVNS. The CDR3 runs 12 residues. Trimming removed 7 bases at V and 2 bases at J, with 8 bases between. This chain's CDR3 is CASIRGNTEAFF. Written as DNA, the CDR3 is TGTGCCAGCATCCGCGGCAACACTGAAGCTTTCTTT.

This sequence joins TRBV28 and TRBJ2-5; D gene ambiguous. The length of the CDR3 is 14 residues. The V gene's germline CDR1 is MDHEN and CDR2 SYDVKM. With 7 bases removed from V and 1 base from J, the gap between germline ends came to 13 bases. CDR3 residues: CASTARRVQETQYF. CDR3 sequence (DNA): TGTGCCAGCACCGCGCGACGGGTCCAAGAGACCCAGTACTTC.

The rearrangement uses TRBV24-1 and TRBJ2-5, with D possibly TRBD2 on 6 matching bases. Germline CDR1 KGHDR, CDR2 SFDVKD. Trimming shortened V by 2 bases and J by 5 bases, and 11 bases separated the two germline ends. The CDR3 contains 14 residues. CDR3 region: CATSDSLLAETQYF. The CDR3 DNA is TGTGCCACCAGTGATTCCCTTCTAGCGGAGACCCAGTACTTC.